These 6 T cell receptor beta chains share one sample of origin, sequenced in a study of T cell changes during pregnancy in multiple sclerosis. The repertoire was sequenced with immunoSEQ multiplex PCR; TCRdb's copy has only in-frame clones and lacks some. The sample lists some 40,000 clones, 70% to 90% occurring once. The source was CD4+ T cells from peripheral blood mononuclear cells, collected before pregnancy. The origin of the receptors is a female donor with multiple sclerosis, enrolled in a pregnancy study.

The J gene is TRBJ2-1, the V gene TRBV9; no reliable D call. V lost 0 bases to trimming and J lost 12 bases, with 16 bases between them. This CDR3 has 14 amino acids. From germline, CDR1 is SGDLS and CDR2 YYNGEE. CDR3 residues: CASSVDALETGQFF. CDR3 coding DNA: TGTGCCAGCAGCGTAGACGCTCTAGAAACGGGGCAGTTCTTC.

The chain combines TRBV10-3 with TRBJ2-5; D may be TRBD1 (5 bases). Trimming took 10 bases from V and 1 from J, leaving 10 bases between them. Germline CDR1 is ENHRY and CDR2 is SYGVKD. CDR3 length: 12 residues. The CDR3 DNA reads as TGTGCCACCGCGACAGCCCAAGAGACCCAGTACTTC. Amino acids: CATATAQETQYF.

This clone was observed a handful of times. The V gene is TRBV30, the J gene TRBJ1-1; D is unclear. Trimming cost V 3 bases and J 6 bases, with 5 bases left between them. Germline loops: CDR1 GTSNPN, CDR2 SVGIG (reference sequence). This CDR3 has 10 residues. In DNA form, the CDR3 reads TGTGCCTGGAGCGGGGCTGAAGCTTTCTTT. Translating it yields CAWSGAEAFF.

The CDR3 DNA reads TGTGCCAGCAGTTCCCTTAGACAGCTTTCCTACAATGAGCAGTTCTTC. This codes for CASSSLRQLSYNEQFF. The V call is TRBV28, the J call TRBJ2-1, with a tentative D call TRBD1 (5 bases). CDR3 length equals 16 residues. Germline CDR1 and CDR2: MDHEN and SYDVKM. With 4 bases removed from V and 1 base from J, the gap between germline ends came to 14 bases.

The rearrangement links TRBV9 to TRBJ1-2, with 7 bases lining up with TRBD1. The CDR3 runs 14 residues. V lost 0 bases, J lost 6 bases, and 5 bases stayed unmatched. CDR1 is SGDLS, CDR2 YYNGEE, per germline. CDR3 amino acids: CASSVGRQGNGYTF. CDR3 nucleotides: TGTGCCAGCAGCGTAGGGAGACAGGGAAATGGCTACACCTTC.

The chain is built from TRBV2 and TRBJ1-1, with 7 nucleotides matching TRBD1. The CDR3 extends over 16 amino acids. V lost 3 bases to trimming and J lost 1 base; unmatched junction nucleotides: 8. Germline V gives CDR1 SNHLY, CDR2 FYNNEI. The CDR3 is CASSEGQWDRNTEAFF. In DNA, the CDR3 is TGTGCCAGCAGTGAGGGACAGTGGGATCGGAACACTGAAGCTTTCTTT.